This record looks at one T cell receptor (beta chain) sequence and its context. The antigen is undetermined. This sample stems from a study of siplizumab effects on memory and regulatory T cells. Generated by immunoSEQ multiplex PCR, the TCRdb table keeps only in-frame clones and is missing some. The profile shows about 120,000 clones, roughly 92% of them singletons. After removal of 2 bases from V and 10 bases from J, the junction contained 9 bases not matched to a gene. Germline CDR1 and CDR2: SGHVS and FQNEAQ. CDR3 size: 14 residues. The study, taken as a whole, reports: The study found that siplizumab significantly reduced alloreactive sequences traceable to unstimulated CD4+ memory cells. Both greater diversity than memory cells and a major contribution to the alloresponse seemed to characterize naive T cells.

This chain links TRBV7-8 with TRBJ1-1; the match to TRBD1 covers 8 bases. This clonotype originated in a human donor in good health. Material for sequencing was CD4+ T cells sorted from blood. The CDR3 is CASSLRQGRSGAFF. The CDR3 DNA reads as TGTGCCAGCAGCTTAAGACAGGGGCGATCCGGAGCTTTCTTT.